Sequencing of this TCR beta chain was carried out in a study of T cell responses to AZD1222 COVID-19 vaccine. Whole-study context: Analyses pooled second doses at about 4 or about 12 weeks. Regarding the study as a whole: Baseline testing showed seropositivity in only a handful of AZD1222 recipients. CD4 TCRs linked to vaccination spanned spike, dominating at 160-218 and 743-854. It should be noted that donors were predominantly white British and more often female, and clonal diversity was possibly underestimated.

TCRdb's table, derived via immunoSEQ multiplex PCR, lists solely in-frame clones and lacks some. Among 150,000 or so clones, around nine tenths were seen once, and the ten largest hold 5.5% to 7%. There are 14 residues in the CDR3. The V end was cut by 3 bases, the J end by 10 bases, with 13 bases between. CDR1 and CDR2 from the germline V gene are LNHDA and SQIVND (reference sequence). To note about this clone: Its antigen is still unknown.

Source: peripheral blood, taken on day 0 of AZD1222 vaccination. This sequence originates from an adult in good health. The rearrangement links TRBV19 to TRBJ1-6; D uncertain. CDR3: CASSIQREWSPLHF. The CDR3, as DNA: TGTGCCAGTAGTATTCAGAGGGAATGGTCACCCCTCCACTTT.